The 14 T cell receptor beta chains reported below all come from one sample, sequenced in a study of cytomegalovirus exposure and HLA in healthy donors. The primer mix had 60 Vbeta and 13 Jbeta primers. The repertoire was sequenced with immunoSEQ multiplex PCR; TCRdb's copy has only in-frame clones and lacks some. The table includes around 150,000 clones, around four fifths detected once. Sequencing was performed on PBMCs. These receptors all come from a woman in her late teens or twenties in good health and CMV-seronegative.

The CDR3 DNA is TGTGCCAGCAGCTTGGGCCGGGGTGAAGAGACCCAGTACTTC. Translating gives CASSLGRGEETQYF. The chain links TRBV5-8 to TRBJ2-5, with D perhaps matching TRBD2 (5 bases). V was pared by 0 bases and J by 3 bases, with 9 bases between. The CDR3 has 14 residues. Germline CDR1 SGHTS, CDR2 YDEGEE.

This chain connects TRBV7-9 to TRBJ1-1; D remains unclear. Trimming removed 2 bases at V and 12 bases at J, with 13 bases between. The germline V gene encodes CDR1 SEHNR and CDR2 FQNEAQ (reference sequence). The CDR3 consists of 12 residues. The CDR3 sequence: CASSLSTTRTFF. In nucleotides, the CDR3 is TGTGCCAGCAGCTTATCAACAACGAGGACTTTCTTT.

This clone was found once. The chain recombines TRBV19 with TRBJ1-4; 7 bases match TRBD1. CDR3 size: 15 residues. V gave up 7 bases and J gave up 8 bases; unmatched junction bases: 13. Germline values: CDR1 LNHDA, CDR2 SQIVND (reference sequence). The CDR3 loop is CASIDRVGYPEKLFF. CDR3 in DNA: TGTGCCAGTATCGACAGGGTAGGATATCCCGAAAAACTGTTTTTT.

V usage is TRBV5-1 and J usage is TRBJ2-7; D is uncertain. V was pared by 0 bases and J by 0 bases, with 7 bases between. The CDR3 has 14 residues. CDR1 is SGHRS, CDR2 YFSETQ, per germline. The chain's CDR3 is CASSLGYSSYEQYF. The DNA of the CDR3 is TGCGCCAGCAGCTTGGGGTACAGCTCCTACGAGCAGTACTTC.

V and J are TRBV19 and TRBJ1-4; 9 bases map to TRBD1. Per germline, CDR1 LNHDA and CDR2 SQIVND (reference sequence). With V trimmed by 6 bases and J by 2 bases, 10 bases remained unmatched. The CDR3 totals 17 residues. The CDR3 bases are TGTGCCAGTAGGCTACAGGGGGCCTTGCGGACTAATGAAAAACTGTTTTTT. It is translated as CASRLQGALRTNEKLFF. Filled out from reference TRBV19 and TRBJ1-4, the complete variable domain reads DGGITQSPKYLFRKEGQNVTLSCEQNLNHDAMYWYRQDPGQGLRLIYYSQIVNDFQKGDIAEGYSVSREKKESFPLTVTSAQKNPTAFYLCASRLQGALRTNEKLFFGSGTQLSVL.

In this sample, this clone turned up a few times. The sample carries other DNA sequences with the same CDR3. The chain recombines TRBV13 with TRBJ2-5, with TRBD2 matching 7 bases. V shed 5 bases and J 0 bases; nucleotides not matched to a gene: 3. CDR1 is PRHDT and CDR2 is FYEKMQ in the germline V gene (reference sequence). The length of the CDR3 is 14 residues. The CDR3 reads CASSPGLDQETQYF. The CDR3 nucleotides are TGTGCCAGCAGCCCCGGACTAGACCAAGAGACCCAGTACTTC.

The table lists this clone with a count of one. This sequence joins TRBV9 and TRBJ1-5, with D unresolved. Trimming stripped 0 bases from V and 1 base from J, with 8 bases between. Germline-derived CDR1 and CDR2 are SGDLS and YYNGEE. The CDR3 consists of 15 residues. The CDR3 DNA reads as TGTGCCAGCAGCGTAGGCGGCATCAGCAATCAGCCCCAGCATTTT. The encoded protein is CASSVGGISNQPQHF.

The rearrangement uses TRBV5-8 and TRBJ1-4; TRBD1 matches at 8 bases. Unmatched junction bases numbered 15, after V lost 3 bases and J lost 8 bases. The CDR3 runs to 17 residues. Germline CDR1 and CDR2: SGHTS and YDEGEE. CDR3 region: CASSSGHSQGAREKLFF. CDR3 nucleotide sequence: TGTGCCAGCAGCTCGGGCCACTCGCAGGGGGCTCGGGAAAAACTGTTTTTT.

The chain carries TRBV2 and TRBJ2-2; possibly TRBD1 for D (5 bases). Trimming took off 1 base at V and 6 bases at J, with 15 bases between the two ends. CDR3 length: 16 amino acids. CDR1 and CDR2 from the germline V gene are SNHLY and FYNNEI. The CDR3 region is CASSEVRAGLAGELFF. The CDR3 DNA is TGTGCCAGCAGTGAAGTTAGGGCAGGGCTGGCCGGGGAGCTGTTTTTT.

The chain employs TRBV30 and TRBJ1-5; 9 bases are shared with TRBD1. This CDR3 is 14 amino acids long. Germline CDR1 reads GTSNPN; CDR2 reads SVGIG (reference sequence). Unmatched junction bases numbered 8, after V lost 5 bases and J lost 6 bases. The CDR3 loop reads CAWGYTGGRQPQHF. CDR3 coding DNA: TGTGCCTGGGGATACACAGGGGGCCGTCAGCCCCAGCATTTT. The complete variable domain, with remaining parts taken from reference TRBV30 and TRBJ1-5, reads SQTIHQWPATLVQPVGSPLSLECTVEGTSNPNLYWYRQAAGRGLQLLFYSVGIGQISSEVPQNLSASRPQDRQFILSSKKLLLSDSGFYLCAWGYTGGRQPQHFGDGTRLSIL.

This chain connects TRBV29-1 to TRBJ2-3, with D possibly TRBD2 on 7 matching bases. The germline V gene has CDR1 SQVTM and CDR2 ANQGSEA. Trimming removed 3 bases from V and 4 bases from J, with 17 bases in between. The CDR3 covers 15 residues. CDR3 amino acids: CSVEGRGSRSDTQYF. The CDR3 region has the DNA TGCAGCGTTGAGGGGAGGGGGTCGCGTTCAGATACGCAGTATTTT.

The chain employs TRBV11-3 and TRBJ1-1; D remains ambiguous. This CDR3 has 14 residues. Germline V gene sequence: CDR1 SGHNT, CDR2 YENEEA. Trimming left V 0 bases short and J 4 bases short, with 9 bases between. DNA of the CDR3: TGTGCCAGCAGCTTAGAGGAGGGCCGCACTGAAGCTTTCTTT. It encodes CASSLEEGRTEAFF.

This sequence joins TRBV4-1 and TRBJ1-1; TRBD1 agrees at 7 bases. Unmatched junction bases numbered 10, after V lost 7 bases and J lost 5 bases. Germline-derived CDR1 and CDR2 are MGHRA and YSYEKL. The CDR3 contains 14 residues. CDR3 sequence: CASNLPGGRTEAFF. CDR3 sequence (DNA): TGCGCCAGCAACTTACCAGGGGGTCGGACTGAAGCTTTCTTT.

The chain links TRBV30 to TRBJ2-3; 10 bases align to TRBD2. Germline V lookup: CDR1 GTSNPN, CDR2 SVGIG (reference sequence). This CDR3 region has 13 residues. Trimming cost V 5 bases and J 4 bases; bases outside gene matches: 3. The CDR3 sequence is CAWGTSASDTQYF. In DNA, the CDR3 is TGTGCCTGGGGGACTAGCGCGTCAGATACGCAGTATTTT.